The 6 T cell receptor beta chains reported below all come from one sample, sequenced in a study of shared clonotypes between healthy human individuals. TCRdb's table, derived via immunoSEQ multiplex PCR, lists solely in-frame clones and lacks some. The sample contains around 1,900,000 clones, about 94% of which appear only once. CD45RO-negative, CCR7-positively selected cells formed the naive CD8 fraction, excluding terminally differentiated effector memory CD45RA+ cells. The sequenced sample was naive CD8+ T cells from PBMCs. The receptors shown here come from a man between 18 and 35 years old in good health. Some clones in this sample may be carry-over from other donors' samples.

J is TRBJ2-1 and V is TRBV4-3; D is possibly TRBD2 (6 bases). In germline, CDR1 is LGHNA, CDR2 YSLEER. Trimming removed 0 bases from V and 7 bases from J, with 16 bases in between. The CDR3 is 16 amino acids. In nucleotides, the CDR3 is TGCGCCAGCAGCCAAGAGTTAGCGGACTATTATAATGAGCAGTTCTTC. Translation: CASSQELADYYNEQFF.

The rearrangement joins TRBV5-1 to TRBJ2-7; 9 bases agree with TRBD1. CDR1 SGHRS and CDR2 YFSETQ come from the germline V gene. The CDR3 loop spans 15 amino acids. Trimming at V came to 5 bases and at J to 1 base, leaving 7 bases not matched to a gene. This CDR3 reads CASSGPGQGSYEQYF. CDR3 sequence (DNA): TGCGCCAGCAGTGGCCCGGGACAGGGATCCTACGAGCAGTACTTC. The full variable domain, in which reference TRBV5-1 and TRBJ2-7 provide the parts outside the CDR3, is KAGVTQTPRYLIKTRGQQVTLSCSPISGHRSVSWYQQTPGQGLQFLFEYFSETQRNKGNFPGRFSGRQFSNSRSEMNVSTLELGDSALYLCASSGPGQGSYEQYFGPGTRLTVT.

V gene TRBV6-6 combines with J gene TRBJ2-1, with D hard to call. Germline-derived CDR1 and CDR2 are MNHNY and SVGAGI (reference sequence). This CDR3 is built from 13 residues. V was clipped by 2 bases and J by 6 bases, with 8 bases between them. In DNA form, the CDR3 reads TGTGCCAGCAGTTACCTGATTGGCAATGAGCAGTTCTTC. This gives the protein CASSYLIGNEQFF.

The chain is built from TRBV9 and TRBJ2-2, with D uncertain. There are 16 residues in the CDR3. CDR1 and CDR2 from the germline V gene are SGDLS and YYNGEE. V was clipped by 2 bases and J by 3 bases, with 14 bases between them. CDR3 DNA sequence: TGTGCCAGCAGCGTCAGGACGGAAGGCGACACCGGGGAGCTGTTTTTT. Amino acid sequence: CASSVRTEGDTGELFF.

This clone was seen only once. The V and J genes are TRBV4-1 and TRBJ1-1; no clear D gene. This CDR3 has 14 residues. Trimming removed 3 bases from V and 0 bases from J, with 8 bases in between. Looked up from germline, CDR1 is MGHRA and CDR2 is YSYEKL. Here the CDR3 DNA reads TGCGCCAGCAGCCATCCCGCGGTGAACACTGAAGCTTTCTTT. Its translation is CASSHPAVNTEAFF.

The chain recombines TRBV27 with TRBJ2-1; D unclear. Germline V gives CDR1 MNHEY, CDR2 SMNVEV (reference sequence). Trimming shortened V by 5 bases and J by 7 bases, and 21 bases separated the two germline ends. This CDR3 spans 16 amino acids. CDR3 protein: CASSPTFASRWNEQFF. The DNA for the CDR3 is TGTGCCAGCAGTCCCACCTTCGCGTCGAGATGGAATGAGCAGTTCTTC.